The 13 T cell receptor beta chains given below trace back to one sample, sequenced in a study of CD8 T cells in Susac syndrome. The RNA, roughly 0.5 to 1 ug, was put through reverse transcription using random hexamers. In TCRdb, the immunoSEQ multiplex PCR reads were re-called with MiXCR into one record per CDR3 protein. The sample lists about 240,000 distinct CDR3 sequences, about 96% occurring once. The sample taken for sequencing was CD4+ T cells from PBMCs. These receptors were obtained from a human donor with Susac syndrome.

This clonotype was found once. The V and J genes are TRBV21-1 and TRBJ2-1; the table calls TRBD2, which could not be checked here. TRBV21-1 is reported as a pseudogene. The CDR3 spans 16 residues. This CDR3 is CASSKGEASGRVEQFF. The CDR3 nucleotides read TGTGCCAGCAGCAAAGGGGAGGCTAGCGGGAGGGTTGAGCAGTTCTTC.

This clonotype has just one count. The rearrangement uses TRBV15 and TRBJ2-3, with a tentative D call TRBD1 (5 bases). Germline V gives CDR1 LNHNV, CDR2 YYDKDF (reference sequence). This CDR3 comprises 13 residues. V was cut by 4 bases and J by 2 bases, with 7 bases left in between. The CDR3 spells CATSTGHTDTQYF. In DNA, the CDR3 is TGTGCCACCAGCACAGGACACACAGATACGCAGTATTTT.

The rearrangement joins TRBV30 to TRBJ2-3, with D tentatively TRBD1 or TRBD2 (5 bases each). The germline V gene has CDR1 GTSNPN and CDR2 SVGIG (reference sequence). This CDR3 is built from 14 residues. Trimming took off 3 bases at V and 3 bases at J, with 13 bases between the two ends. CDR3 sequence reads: CAWSGDHETDTQYF. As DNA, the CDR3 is TGTGCCTGGAGCGGGGACCACGAGACAGATACGCAGTATTTT.

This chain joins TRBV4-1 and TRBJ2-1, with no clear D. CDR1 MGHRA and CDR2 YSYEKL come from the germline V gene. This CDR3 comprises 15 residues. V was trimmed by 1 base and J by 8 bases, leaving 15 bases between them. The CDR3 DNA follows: TGCGCCAGCAGCCAAGTGTTTTTTCTTAGGTATGAGCAGTTCTTC. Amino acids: CASSQVFFLRYEQFF.

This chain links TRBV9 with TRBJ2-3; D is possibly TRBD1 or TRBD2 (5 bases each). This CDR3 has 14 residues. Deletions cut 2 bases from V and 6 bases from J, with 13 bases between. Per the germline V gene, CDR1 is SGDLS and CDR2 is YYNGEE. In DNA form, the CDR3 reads TGTGCCAGCAGCGTCGGGGCCCCGGGGGATACGCAGTATTTT. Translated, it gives CASSVGAPGDTQYF.

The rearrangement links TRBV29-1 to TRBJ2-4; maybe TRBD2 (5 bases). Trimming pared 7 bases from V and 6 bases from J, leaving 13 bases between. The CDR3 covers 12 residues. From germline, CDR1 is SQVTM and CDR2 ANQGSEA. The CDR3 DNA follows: TGCAGCGCCCGGACGGCGGGAAACATTCAGTACTTC. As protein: CSARTAGNIQYF.

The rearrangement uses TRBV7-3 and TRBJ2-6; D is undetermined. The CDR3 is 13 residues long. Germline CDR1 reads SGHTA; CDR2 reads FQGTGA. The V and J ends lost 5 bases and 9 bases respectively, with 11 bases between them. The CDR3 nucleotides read TGTGCCAGCAGCGCGGCGGATTACAACGTCCTGACTTTC. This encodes CASSAADYNVLTF. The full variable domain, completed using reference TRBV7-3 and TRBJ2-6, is GAGVSQTPSNKVTEKGKYVELRCDPISGHTALYWYRQSLGQGPEFLIYFQGTGAADDSGLPNDRFFAVRPEGSVSTLKIQRTERGDSAVYLCASSAADYNVLTFGAGSRLTVL.

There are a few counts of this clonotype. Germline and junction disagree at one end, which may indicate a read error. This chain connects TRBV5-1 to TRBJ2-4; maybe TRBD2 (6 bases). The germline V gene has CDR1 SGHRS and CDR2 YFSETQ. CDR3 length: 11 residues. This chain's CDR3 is CASSLEGIQYF. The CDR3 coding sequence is TGTGCCAGCAGCTTGGAGGGGATTCAGTACTTC.

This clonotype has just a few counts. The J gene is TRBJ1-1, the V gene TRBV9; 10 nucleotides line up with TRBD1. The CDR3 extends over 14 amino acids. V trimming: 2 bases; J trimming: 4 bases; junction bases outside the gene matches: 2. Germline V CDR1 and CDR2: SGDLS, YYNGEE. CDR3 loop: CASSVDRGSTEAFF. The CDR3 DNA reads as TGTGCCAGCAGCGTGGACAGGGGGTCCACTGAAGCTTTCTTT.

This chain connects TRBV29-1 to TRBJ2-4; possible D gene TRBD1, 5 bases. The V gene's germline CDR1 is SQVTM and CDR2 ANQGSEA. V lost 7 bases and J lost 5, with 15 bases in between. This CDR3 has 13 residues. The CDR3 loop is CSASRESQNIQYF. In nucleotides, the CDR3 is TGCAGCGCCTCCAGGGAATCCCAAAACATTCAGTACTTC.

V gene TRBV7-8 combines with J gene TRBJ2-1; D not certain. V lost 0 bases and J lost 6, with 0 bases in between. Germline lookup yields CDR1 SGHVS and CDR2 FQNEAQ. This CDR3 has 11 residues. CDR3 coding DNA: TGTGCCAGCAGCTTAGCCAATGAGCAGTTCTTC. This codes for CASSLANEQFF.

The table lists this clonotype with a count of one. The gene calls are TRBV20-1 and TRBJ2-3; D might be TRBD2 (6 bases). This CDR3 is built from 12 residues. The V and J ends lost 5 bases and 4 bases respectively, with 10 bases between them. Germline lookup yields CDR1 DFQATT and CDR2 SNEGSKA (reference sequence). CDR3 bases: TGCAGTGCTGCTGAGCGGGCAGATACGCAGTATTTT. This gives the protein CSAAERADTQYF.

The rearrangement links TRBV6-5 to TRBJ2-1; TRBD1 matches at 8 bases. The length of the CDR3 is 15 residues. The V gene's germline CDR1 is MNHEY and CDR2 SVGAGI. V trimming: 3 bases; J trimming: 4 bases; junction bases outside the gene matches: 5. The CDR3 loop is CASSYQGATYNEQFF. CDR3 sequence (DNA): TGTGCCAGCAGTTATCAGGGGGCAACGTACAATGAGCAGTTCTTC.